Each of the 11 T cell receptor beta chains below was sequenced from the same sample in a study of blood T cell repertoires in COVID-19. Some clones are missing from TCRdb's copy, which holds only in-frame ones; the method was immunoSEQ multiplex PCR. Altogether 200,000 to 250,000 clones are present, roughly 80% being singletons, with the ten largest covering 8% to 10%. Material for sequencing was peripheral blood. Receptors were obtained from a woman over 75 with COVID-19, enrolled during active disease.

J is TRBJ1-4 and V is TRBV19; 9 bases fit TRBD1. J was trimmed by 8 bases and V by 6 bases; bases with no gene match: 10. Germline V gives CDR1 LNHDA, CDR2 SQIVND (reference sequence). CDR3 length: 15 amino acids. The CDR3 DNA is TGTGCCAGTAGCTTCCGGGACAGGGTCGGCGAAAAACTGTTTTTT. Protein: CASSFRDRVGEKLFF.

V and J are TRBV3-1 (or the pseudogene TRBV3-2) and TRBJ2-6, with D possibly matching TRBD1 (6 bases). V lost 4 bases to trimming and J lost 0 bases, with 13 bases between them. The CDR3 loop spans 17 amino acids. Germline CDR1 reads LGHDT; CDR2 reads YNNKEL (reference sequence). The CDR3 loop is CASSRLQGDSGANVLTF. CDR3 nucleotide sequence: TGTGCCAGCAGCCGACTACAGGGAGACTCTGGGGCCAACGTCCTGACTTTC.

The rearrangement links TRBV7-8 to TRBJ2-7; 7 bases are a match to TRBD1. CDR3 length equals 14 residues. Germline V CDR1 and CDR2: SGHVS, FQNEAQ. With 5 bases clipped from V and 3 bases from J, the junction kept 7 bases outside the gene matches. The CDR3 is CASSARDSGYEQYF. The DNA for the CDR3 is TGTGCCAGCAGCGCCCGGGACAGCGGCTACGAGCAGTACTTC.

The V gene is TRBV6-5, the J gene TRBJ2-7; D is perhaps TRBD1 (5 bases). Trimming took 0 bases from V and 5 from J, leaving 11 bases between them. CDR3 length equals 14 residues. The germline V gene encodes CDR1 MNHEY and CDR2 SVGAGI. CDR3 sequence reads: CASSYSAGSHEQYF. Written as DNA, the CDR3 is TGTGCCAGCAGTTACTCGGCAGGGTCCCACGAGCAGTACTTC.

The rearrangement uses TRBV12-3 or TRBV12-4 and TRBJ1-2; no reliable D call. This CDR3 contains 11 residues. Trimming took 6 bases from V and 7 from J, leaving 9 bases between them. DNA for the CDR3: TGTGCCAGCAGCCGGGGTTCTGGCTACACCTTC. Translating gives CASSRGSGYTF.

V and J are TRBV30 and TRBJ1-5; D is undetermined. V was cut by 3 bases and J by 2 bases, with 11 bases left in between. Germline assignment: CDR1 GTSNPN and CDR2 SVGIG (reference sequence). The CDR3 totals 14 residues. Written as DNA, the CDR3 is TGTGCCTGGAGCCTCGGGGTCGGCAATCAGCCCCAGCATTTT. Its translation is CAWSLGVGNQPQHF.

This clone is a singleton in its sample. This sequence joins TRBV2 and TRBJ1-5; TRBD1 is a possible D gene (5 bases). Trimming removed 4 bases at V and 6 bases at J, with 13 bases between. Germline V gene sequence: CDR1 SNHLY, CDR2 FYNNEI. CDR3 length equals 14 residues. CDR3 in DNA: TGTGCCAGCAGTGGGATGGGAGGGGTTCAGCCCCAGCATTTT. Encoded protein: CASSGMGGVQPQHF.

V gene TRBV7-8 combines with J gene TRBJ1-6; no clear D gene. Trimming pared 2 bases from V and 5 bases from J, leaving 7 bases between. The germline CDR1 and CDR2 sequences are SGHVS and FQNEAQ. The CDR3 is 14 residues long. As DNA, the CDR3 is TGTGCCAGCAGCTTACAGGCCAATAATTCACCCCTCCACTTT. It yields the protein CASSLQANNSPLHF.

The sample holds one count of this clone. The chain couples TRBV7-2 to TRBJ2-1; TRBD2 aligns across 12 bases. The germline CDR1 and CDR2 sequences are SGHTA and FQGNSA. The CDR3 is made up of 17 amino acids. Unmatched junction bases numbered 13, after V lost 5 bases and J lost 8 bases. Here the CDR3 reads CASSVGHLAGGGDEQFF. The CDR3, as DNA: TGTGCCAGCAGCGTAGGGCACCTAGCGGGAGGGGGGGATGAGCAGTTCTTC.

The chain carries TRBV5-1 and TRBJ2-1, with 10 bases that match TRBD2. The CDR3 covers 16 residues. The V gene's germline CDR1 is SGHRS and CDR2 YFSETQ. Trimming removed 2 bases from V and 5 bases from J; junction bases left unmatched: 7. The chain's CDR3 is CASSFALAGVNNEQFF. For the CDR3, the DNA is TGCGCCAGCAGCTTTGCCCTAGCGGGAGTTAACAATGAGCAGTTCTTC. The whole variable domain, remainder taken from reference TRBV5-1 and TRBJ2-1, is KAGVTQTPRYLIKTRGQQVTLSCSPISGHRSVSWYQQTPGQGLQFLFEYFSETQRNKGNFPGRFSGRQFSNSRSEMNVSTLELGDSALYLCASSFALAGVNNEQFFGPGTRLTVL.

The V gene is TRBV7-2, the J gene TRBJ1-1, with unresolved D. Trimming cost V 5 bases and J 3 bases, with 10 bases left between them. This CDR3 is built from 13 residues. Germline V gives CDR1 SGHTA, CDR2 FQGNSA. This CDR3 reads CASSLIRYTEAFF. The CDR3 nucleotides are TGTGCCAGCAGCCTTATCCGGTACACTGAAGCTTTCTTT.